Reported below is one T cell receptor (beta chain). The antigen remains undetermined. This sample is part of a study of monozygotic twins with cystic fibrosis. Across the study: Library input was about 3.3 micrograms of fragmented DNA, with 15 PCR cycles.

The study's findings and limits: In 13 of 16 pairs, V gene usage was closest to the co-twin's. Monozygotic CF twins shared more identical nucleotide clonotypes than unrelated patients.

This table comes from immunoSEQ multiplex PCR, and its TCRdb copy is limited to in-frame clones, with some not included. The repertoire holds tens of thousands of clones, with 95% to 98% as singletons. V lost 1 base, J lost 11 bases, and 12 bases stayed unmatched. Germline CDR1 reads SGHRS; CDR2 reads YFSETQ. This CDR3 spans 15 amino acids. The V and J genes are TRBV5-1 and TRBJ1-1; 9 bases align to TRBD1. What was sequenced was blood. The sequence came from a girl between 2 and 10 years old with cystic fibrosis. The CDR3 protein is CASSLLPGTGNDAFF. The CDR3 DNA sequence: TGCGCCAGCAGCTTGTTACCGGGGACAGGGAACGACGCTTTCTTT.